Presented here are 5 T cell receptor beta chains from one specimen sequenced in a study of cytomegalovirus exposure and HLA in healthy donors listed by TCRdb under 2017. Library method: the immunoSEQ multiplex PCR assay. For the multiplex PCR, a mixture combining 60 forward primers for TCR Vbeta segments and 13 reverse primers for TCR Jbeta segments was used. In TCRdb, the immuneACCESS table is reduced to in-frame sequences with V and J assigned. These tables do not hold every clone; where another copy was compared, an unresolved V gene accounts for under half, and the others remain unexplained. The sample table shows around 160,000 clones, and 60% to 80% are seen once. The ten largest account for 6.5% to 8.5% of the sample. The sample taken for sequencing was PBMCs. The receptor set was obtained from a woman between 40 and 55 years old in good health and CMV-seropositive.

The J gene is TRBJ2-1, the V gene TRBV10-3; the match to TRBD1 covers 9 bases. With V trimmed by 5 bases and J by 6 bases, 8 bases remained unmatched. The CDR3 extends over 15 amino acids. From germline, CDR1 is ENHRY and CDR2 SYGVKD. DNA for the CDR3: TGTGCCATCAGTTACCGGGACAGGGTCGTCAATGAGCAGTTCTTC. Its protein product is CAISYRDRVVNEQFF.

The gene calls are TRBV11-3 and TRBJ1-1; 8 bases are shared with TRBD1. Unmatched junction bases numbered 7, after V lost 3 bases and J lost 1 base. The CDR3 is made up of 16 amino acids. Germline V gene data show CDR1 as SGHNT and CDR2 as YENEEA. The CDR3 DNA follows: TGTGCCAGCAGCTTCCGACAGGGGAGTACGAACACTGAAGCTTTCTTT. The encoded protein is CASSFRQGSTNTEAFF.

This chain links TRBV7-3 with TRBJ2-5; no clear D gene. This CDR3 contains 13 residues. V was pared by 5 bases and J by 2 bases, with 9 bases between. Germline V gene data show CDR1 as SGHTA and CDR2 as FQGTGA. The CDR3 here is CASSVAIQETQYF. In DNA form, the CDR3 reads TGTGCCAGCAGCGTAGCAATACAAGAGACCCAGTACTTC.

V usage is TRBV15 and J usage is TRBJ1-4; 7 positions match TRBD1. Germline V lookup: CDR1 LNHNV, CDR2 YYDKDF (reference sequence). The trim removed 8 bases at V and 5 bases at J, leaving 11 bases unmatched. CDR3 size: 15 residues. CDR3 bases: TGTGCCACCGCATACCAGGGACAGCGGAATGAAAAACTGTTTTTT. Residues: CATAYQGQRNEKLFF.

V usage is TRBV7-9 and J usage is TRBJ1-2; 8 nucleotides match TRBD1. After removal of 5 bases from V and 10 bases from J, the junction contained 9 bases not matched to a gene. The CDR3 runs to 13 residues. CDR1 is SEHNR and CDR2 is FQNEAQ in the germline V gene (reference sequence). In DNA form, the CDR3 reads TGTGCCAGCAGCCTTTATGGACAGGGCGCCTACACCTTC. This encodes CASSLYGQGAYTF.